The 5 T cell receptor beta chains below all came from one sample that was sequenced in a study of neurological immune-mediated disorders. TCRdb fed the 5' RACE reads into MiXCR, producing one record per CDR3 protein. Of some 60,000 distinct CDR3 sequences in the sample, about 10% were seen once. Time point reported: longitudinal time-point 1 (baseline). Sample: PBMCs. These receptors all stem from a male donor with HTLV-1-associated myelopathy (HAM/TSP).

There are many counts of this clonotype. The genes are TRBV27 and TRBJ1-5; TRBD1 matches 7 bases. Per the germline V gene, CDR1 is MNHEY and CDR2 is SMNVEV (reference sequence). The V segment lost 6 bases and the J segment 3 bases; nucleotides outside the gene matches: 2. The CDR3 is 13 residues long. The CDR3 spells CASRGQNNQPQHF. CDR3 DNA: TGTGCCAGCAGGGGACAGAACAATCAGCCCCAGCATTTT.

Many counts were recorded for this clonotype. The chain links TRBV12-3 or TRBV12-4 to TRBJ1-1; D call uncertain. V was cut by 5 bases and J by 5 bases, with 15 bases left in between. The CDR3 covers 14 residues. CDR3 sequence reads: CASSVSTGWTEAFF. For the CDR3, the DNA is TGTGCCAGCAGTGTAAGTACGGGATGGACTGAAGCTTTCTTT.

This clonotype has ten or more counts. The chain couples TRBV6-2 or TRBV6-3 to TRBJ1-6; perhaps TRBD1 as D (5 bases). Trimming took off 5 bases at V and 7 bases at J, with 9 bases between the two ends. CDR3 length: 13 residues. From germline, CDR1 is MNHEY and CDR2 SVGEGT. In DNA form, the CDR3 reads TGTGCCAGCAGTGACCGGGGGAATTCACCCCTCCACTTT. This codes for CASSDRGNSPLHF.

The table lists this clonotype with many counts. The genes are TRBV6-5 and TRBJ1-2; D remains unclear. V dropped 0 bases and J dropped 7 bases, with 9 bases sitting between them. Germline V lookup: CDR1 MNHEY, CDR2 SVGAGI. This CDR3 comprises 13 residues. CDR3 residues: CASSYSTGIGYTF. CDR3 coding DNA: TGTGCCAGCAGTTACTCGACCGGAATTGGCTACACCTTC.

This clonotype appeared many times. The chain combines TRBV5-1 with TRBJ2-3; TRBD1 aligns across 10 bases. CDR3 length: 16 amino acids. V shed 5 bases and J 5 bases; nucleotides not matched to a gene: 11. Germline V gene lookup returns CDR1 SGHRS and CDR2 YFSETQ. CDR3 loop: CASSFSTGGVLDTQYF. The CDR3 nucleotides read TGCGCCAGCAGTTTCTCGACAGGGGGCGTTCTAGATACGCAGTATTTT.